The sample holds one count of the clone carrying this TCR beta chain. This record comes from a study of blood T cell repertoires in COVID-19. Study-wide context: T cells, B-cell-depleted T cells, or PBMCs provided the cDNA or gDNA that served as material.

Using immunoSEQ multiplex PCR, the repertoire was profiled, and TCRdb retains in-frame clones only, with some absent. The profile shows tens of thousands of clones, about nine tenths of them singletons. This clonotype originated in a man between 65 and 85 years old with active or convalescent COVID-19. Input material: peripheral blood.

The CDR3 loop reads CAIRGDRVGSPLHF. DNA for the CDR3: TGTGCCATCAGGGGGGACAGGGTGGGGTCACCCCTCCACTTT. The genes are TRBV10-3 and TRBJ1-6; TRBD1 aligns across 9 bases. Germline assignment: CDR1 ENHRY and CDR2 SYGVKD. The CDR3 contains 14 residues. The ends lost 6 bases at V and 10 bases at J; junction bases unmatched: 7.